Listed below are T cell receptor beta chains from one sample, sequenced in a study of OX40 agonist ivuxolimab in advanced cancers. Here immunoSEQ multiplex PCR was the method, and the copy in TCRdb shows in-frame clones only, minus some. Of approximately 60,000 clones in the sample, 84% are singletons; the top ten hold less than 0.85%. Sequenced here: CD4+ or CD8+ T cells sorted from blood, sampled in a trial of the OX40 agonist ivuxolimab. Receptors originate from an adult with an advanced solid tumor such as melanoma, head and neck, liver or kidney cancer. Each CDR3 is given with its conserved first and last residue. A D gene is named only where the DNA matches it firmly. Not all rows give a size; the values are once, few, many and, for expanded clones, a class.

TRBD2 | TRBJ2-7 | TRBV7-2 | NA | TGTGCCAGCAGTGTTAGCGGGGGGGGCGAGCAGTACTTC | CASSVSGGGEQYF
NA | TRBJ2-3 | TRBV25-1 | NA | TGTGCCAGCAGTGAATATGGTATTAGCACAGATACGCAGTATTTT | CASSEYGISTDTQYF
TRBD2 | TRBJ2-3 | TRBV11-3 | NA | TGTGCCAGCAGCTTAGATCCGGGGGAGGGACCAGATACGCAGTATTTT | CASSLDPGEGPDTQYF
TRBD1 | TRBJ1-6 | TRBV4-1 | once | TGCGCCAGCAGCCAAACTTGGGGGCAGGGGGGACGGGAGAATTCACCCCTCCACTTT | CASSQTWGQGGRENSPLHF
NA | TRBJ2-5 | TRBV29-1 | NA | TGCAGCGTTGAGGGGACACACTCTGGAGAGACCCAGTACTTC | CSVEGTHSGETQYF
TRBD2 | TRBJ2-2 | TRBV7-2 | NA | TGTGCCAGCAGCTTAGTTTGGGGACTAGCGGGCGGGGAGCTGTTTTTT | CASSLVWGLAGGELFF
TRBD1 | TRBJ1-5 | TRBV19 | NA | TGTGCCAGTGTGGGGACAGGGGGGTGGGGTCAGCCCCAGCATTTT | CASVGTGGWGQPQHF
NA | TRBJ2-2 | TRBV19 | NA | TGTGCCAGTAGTCAGGGCCCCGCGAACACCGGGGAGCTGTTTTTT | CASSQGPANTGELFF
TRBD1 | TRBJ2-2 | TRBV6-5 | NA | TGTGCCAGCAGTCCATGGGACAGAAACACCGGGGAGCTGTTTTTT | CASSPWDRNTGELFF
NA | TRBJ1-1 | TRBV10-1 | NA | TGCGCCAGCAGGAGACAGATTCTGAACACTGAAGCTTTCTTT | CASRRQILNTEAFF
TRBD1 | TRBJ1-2 | TRBV7-3 | NA | TGTGCCAGCAGCCGAGGGACAGGGGGCGCGGATGGCTACACCTTC | CASSRGTGGADGYTF
NA | TRBJ1-2 | TRBV30 | once | TGTGCCTGGAGGGCTGAGTTCTCGGGCTATGGCTACACCTTC | CAWRAEFSGYGYTF
NA | TRBJ2-3 | TRBV19 | NA | TGTGCCAGTAGTACCCCGGGAACCACAGATACGCAGTATTTT | CASSTPGTTDTQYF
NA | TRBJ1-2 | TRBV7-3 | NA | TGTGCCAGCAGCTTGCCCAACGGCTATGGCTACACCTTC | CASSLPNGYGYTF
NA | TRBJ2-7 | TRBV11-3 | NA | TGTGCCAGCAGCTTAGGGGGTACCTCCTACGAGCAGTACTTC | CASSLGGTSYEQYF
NA | TRBJ1-1 | TRBV20-1 | NA | TGCAGTGCGATTAAGACGGCTGAAGCTTTCTTT | CSAIKTAEAFF
TRBD1 | TRBJ2-7 | TRBV4-2 | NA | TGTGCCAGCAGCCATAACAGGGGGCTCTACGAGCAGTACTTC | CASSHNRGLYEQYF
TRBD1 | TRBJ1-6 | TRBV5-4 | NA | TGTGCCAGCAGCTTTGAGGGACAGGGTAGATCACCCCTCCACTTT | CASSFEGQGRSPLHF
NA | TRBJ1-3 | TRBV5-1 | NA | TGCGCCAGCAGCTTACCGGGGCCGGGAAACACCATATATTTT | CASSLPGPGNTIYF
TRBD2 | TRBJ2-1 | TRBV19 | NA | TGTGCCAGTAGTCCACCGGGACTACCCTACAATGAGCAGTTCTTC | CASSPPGLPYNEQFF
NA | TRBJ1-6 | TRBV19 | NA | TGTGCCAGTAGTATAGAGGGGGATTCCTATAATTCACCCCTCCACTTT | CASSIEGDSYNSPLHF
TRBD1 | TRBJ2-3 | TRBV10-3 | NA | TGTGCCATCACACAGGGGGCAACAGATACGCAGTATTTT | CAITQGATDTQYF
NA | TRBJ2-5 | TRBV5-1 | NA | TGCGCCAGCAGCTTGCCCCGGCAGGCGGCGGAGACCCAGTACTTC | CASSLPRQAAETQYF
NA | TRBJ1-1 | TRBV5-1 | NA | TGCGCCAGCACCCTGGGGGGGGGAAGGAGCACTGAAGCTTTCTTT | CASTLGGGRSTEAFF
NA | TRBJ1-6 | TRBV11-2 | NA | TGTGCCAGCAGCTTAGAGGCGGGCAGGGGCATCAATTCACCCCTCCACTTT | CASSLEAGRGINSPLHF
NA | TRBJ2-1 | TRBV7-2 | NA | TGTGCCAGCGCGGGTCGGGCCTACAATGAGCAGTTCTTC | CASAGRAYNEQFF
TRBD1 | TRBJ1-2 | TRBV5-4 | NA | TGTGCCAGCAGCTTGAGGGGGGGACAGGGTTTACGATCCAACTTC | CASSLRGGQGLRSNF
NA | TRBJ1-5 | TRBV6-5 | NA | TGTGCCAGCAGGGAATCCAGGGTCCAGCCCCAGCATTTT | CASRESRVQPQHF
NA | TRBJ1-5 | TRBV9 | NA | TGTGCCAGCAGCGCGAGCAGGGGATCACAGCCCCAGCATTTT | CASSASRGSQPQHF
NA | TRBJ1-2 | TRBV30 | NA | TGTGCCTGGAGTGTAGGCTTCAGGGTCACCTACACCTTC | CAWSVGFRVTYTF
NA | TRBJ2-5 | TRBV5-4 | NA | TGTGCCAGCAGCTCGAAGAGGGATATCGAAGAGACCCAGTACTTC | CASSSKRDIEETQYF
NA | TRBJ2-1 | TRBV2 | few | TGTGCCAGCATCTTGGAGGCAAGGGCTGAGCAGTTCTTC | CASILEARAEQFF
NA | TRBJ2-5 | TRBV7-2 | NA | TGTGCCAGCAGTCAACTAGGGGGGACCCAGTACTTC | CASSQLGGTQYF
NA | TRBJ1-1 | TRBV7-9 | NA | TGTGCCAGCATCCTACGGGGACCGCACACTGAAGCTTTCTTT | CASILRGPHTEAFF
NA | TRBJ2-5 | TRBV29-1 | NA | TGCAGCGTGGCAGGCGGGGAAGAGACCCAGTACTTC | CSVAGGEETQYF
TRBD1 | TRBJ1-5 | TRBV30 | NA | TGTGCCTGGAGCTTGGGACAGGGGGCTACGATTAAGCCCCAGCATTTT | CAWSLGQGATIKPQHF
NA | TRBJ2-1 | TRBV5-6 | NA | TGTGCCAGCAGCCGGGCCTACAATGAGCAGTTCTTC | CASSRAYNEQFF
TRBD1 | TRBJ2-2 | TRBV27 | NA | TGTGCCAGCAGTTTTGGACAGGGGGCAAAAACCGGGGAGCTGTTTTTT | CASSFGQGAKTGELFF
TRBD1 | TRBJ1-1 | TRBV18 | few | TGTGCCAGCTCCCGACAGGGGAGAGACACTGAAGCTTTCTTT | CASSRQGRDTEAFF
TRBD1 | TRBJ2-5 | TRBV27 | NA | TGTGCCAGCAGTAACCTGGGACAGGCGTACCAAGAGACCCAGTACTTC | CASSNLGQAYQETQYF
NA | TRBJ1-1 | TRBV7-9 | NA | TGTGCCAGCAGCCGCCGCAGGACGGAGGCGAACACTGAAGCTTTCTTT | CASSRRRTEANTEAFF
NA | TRBJ1-1 | TRBV29-1 | once | TGCAGCGTAACGCGGTACGGGCAGAAGTTAGCTGAAGCTTTCTTT | CSVTRYGQKLAEAFF
TRBD2 | TRBJ2-1 | TRBV6-6 | NA | TGTGCCAGCAGTTTCCCGTCCGGGACTAGCGGGGTATTTTTGTTCTTC | CASSFPSGTSGVFLFF
NA | TRBJ1-5 | TRBV7-6 | NA | TGTGCCAGCAGCGCCGAAGGGGGCAATCAGCCCCAGCATTTT | CASSAEGGNQPQHF
NA | TRBJ1-2 | TRBV30 | NA | TGTGCCTGGAGTGCACAAGCTAACTATGGCTACACCTTC | CAWSAQANYGYTF
TRBD1 | TRBJ2-7 | TRBV27 | NA | TGTGCCAGCAGCCGGGACAGCTCCTACGAGCAGTACTTC | CASSRDSSYEQYF
NA | TRBJ2-5 | TRBV5-3 | NA | TGTGCCAGAAGCTTGGCCTCACACCGCTCGGAGACCCAGTACTTC | CARSLASHRSETQYF
NA | TRBJ2-1 | TRBV21-1 | NA | TGTGCCAGCAGCAAAGTGCTAGTCCCCTTCTTC | CASSKVLVPFF
NA | TRBJ2-1 | TRBV13 | NA | TGTGCCAGCAGCTTAGGCCTCGGTAACAATGAGCAGTTCTTC | CASSLGLGNNEQFF
NA | TRBJ2-7 | TRBV19 | NA | TGTGCCAGTAGCCTTAGGGCCCAGGGCGAGCAGTACTTC | CASSLRAQGEQYF
TRBD1 | TRBJ2-7 | TRBV7-3 | NA | TGTGCCAGCAGCACCTCAACCGGGACAGGGGGGAATAACGAGCAGTACTTC | CASSTSTGTGGNNEQYF
TRBD1 | TRBJ1-2 | TRBV30 | NA | TGTGCCTGGAGCCCCCGGGACAGACCTAACTATGGCTACACCTTC | CAWSPRDRPNYGYTF
NA | TRBJ1-1 | TRBV30 | once | TGTGCCTGGAAGGGCCAGATGAACACTGAAGCTTTCTTT | CAWKGQMNTEAFF
NA | TRBJ1-1 | TRBV14 | NA | TGTGCCAGCAGCCAAGATTCGACGGCCAGGAAAGCTTTCTTT | CASSQDSTARKAFF
NA | TRBJ1-1 | TRBV7-9 | few | TGTGCCAGCAGCGAGAACAGGGCAGGAAACACTGAAGCTTTCTTT | CASSENRAGNTEAFF